This TCR beta chain was retrieved from a study of blood T cell repertoires in COVID-19 (dated by TCRdb to the early 2020s). Looking at the study overall: Collaborator samples came from the United States, Italy and Spain and covered acute and convalescent phases of COVID-19. Nearly every sample came with metadata listing a de-identified subject ID, COVID-19 status, age in years and sex. A freely available public database, intended as a resource for researchers studying the immune response to SARS-CoV-2, is where the repertoires were released. Where available, HLA class I and class II types were obtained from metadata supplied by the sample provider rather than from assay-based typing. The dataset comprised deeply sampled blood TCRbeta repertoires from subjects exposed to, actively infected with, or recovered from COVID-19. The material from the prospective study consisted of cDNA or gDNA derived from T cells, B-cell-depleted T cells, or PBMCs. Samples came from the ongoing ImmuneRACE study (first 160 participants) plus 1,254 subjects from 6 global collaborators.

Trimming takes 7 bases from V and 5 bases from J, and the germline ends sit 7 bases apart. Including the terminal cysteine and phenylalanine, the CDR3 comprises 11 residues. Only CDR3 DNA is held: 33 bases, read in frame from base 1. Via the germline V gene, CDR1 is SNHLY and CDR2 FYNNEI. Whole blood was collected in K2EDTA tubes by collaborating institutions according to the institutions' own protocols. For TCRbeta analysis, collaborators shipped samples in one of three forms: frozen whole blood, isolated PBMCs, or DNA extracted from either of those sample types. The immunoSEQ Assay, a bias-controlled multiplex PCR, was used to amplify TCRbeta CDR3 regions from genomic DNA. From the authors' description of their analysis: The number of nucleated cells in each sample was estimated from the amplification of reference gene primers within the assay. To quantify the absolute abundance of each unique TCRbeta CDR3 rearrangement, sequence reads were collapsed and filtered. For each sample, productive Simpson clonality was calculated by taking the square root of Simpson's diversity index across productive rearrangements. As stored in TCRdb, this immuneACCESS dataset retains in-frame rearrangements with V and J assigned. A fraction of the clones does not appear; measured against another copy, unresolved V genes explain less than half of the discrepancy, and the remainder lacks a known reason. D and trimming come from the DNA, and the V and J calls and clone size come from that table. The sample table contains a few hundred thousand clones; only one count was recorded for 70% to 90% of them. Together, the top ten hold approximately 0.89% of the sample.

Here is what the overall study found, with its caveats: How much clinical and demographic metadata was included differed by source and by participant, and the metadata was provided uncurated.

In regard to this clone: Its target antigen remains unknown. No base quality information exists; no much larger clone differs at one position. This same CDR3 is encoded by further DNA sequences in the sample.

The receptor was derived from a man aged 35 to 55 with acute or convalescent COVID-19. The sample consisted of peripheral blood. The chain employs TRBV2 and TRBJ2-3, with a tentative D gene TRBD1 over 5 matching bases. The DNA is TGTGCCAGCACGACAGTAGATACGCAGTATTTT. It encodes CASTTVDTQYF.